This TCR beta chain was recovered during a study of a mutant IDH1 vaccine in newly diagnosed glioma. Study-level information: Across weeks 1, 3, 5, 7, 11, 15, 19 and 23, patients received a vaccination each time, eight in all. First vaccine doses came 4-6 weeks after radiotherapy alone, or with temozolomide cycles.

Comments on this clone: Its antigen remains unidentified.

Generated by immunoSEQ multiplex PCR, the TCRdb table keeps only in-frame clones and is missing some. This sample carries tens of thousands of clones, around 89% of them seen once, and the ten largest clones take more than 20%. Time point here: week 11, during vaccination. It was 300 ug of mutant IDH1 20-mer peptide that made up each vaccine dose, given with topical imiquimod. The V gene's germline CDR1 is LNHDA and CDR2 SQIVND (reference sequence). V was cut by 3 bases and J by 0 bases, with 12 bases left in between. This CDR3 comprises 16 residues. The chain couples TRBV19 to TRBJ1-5, with a weak D call TRBD1 (5 bases). The sample here was PBMCs, taken from a glioma patient whose treatment included an IDH1 peptide vaccine. This sequence was found in a young man with glioma. The CDR3 spells CASSIGGPYSNQPQHF. The CDR3 DNA is TGTGCCAGTAGTATCGGGGGACCTTATAGCAATCAGCCCCAGCATTTT.